A selection of T cell receptor beta chains follows, all from one sample in a study of blood T cell repertoires in COVID-19. The assay was immunoSEQ multiplex PCR, and TCRdb's table has in-frame clones only and misses some. The table lists about 60,000 clones, more than 80% of them singletons, with around 17% in the top ten. Specimen: peripheral blood. The source is a human donor in a cohort sampled during active COVID-19. CDR3s include the opening cysteine and the closing phenylalanine or tryptophan. A D gene is named only where the DNA matches it firmly. Some rows mark clone size as missing; the rest say once, few, many or name a class of expanded clone.

TRBJ1-4	.	TRBD1	TRBV5-1	TGCGCCAGCAGCTCGACCGGGACAGCAAATGAAAAACTGTTTTTT	CASSSTGTANEKLFF
TRBJ2-7	.	.	TRBV11-2	TGTGCCAGCAGCTTTGACAGGTTTCCCTACGAGCAGTACTTC	CASSFDRFPYEQYF
TRBJ1-6	.	.	TRBV7-2	TGTGCCAGCAGATTTCCTTCCTCGGGAAATTCACCCCTCCACTTT	CASRFPSSGNSPLHF
TRBJ2-1	once	TRBD2	TRBV7-2	TGTGCCAGCAGCGTTAGCGGGGGGGCCTACAATGAGCAGTTCTTC	CASSVSGGAYNEQFF
TRBJ1-1	.	.	TRBV5-4	TGTGCCAGCAGCTCCCGGGACATGTACACTGAAGCTTTCTTT	CASSSRDMYTEAFF
TRBJ1-1	.	.	TRBV6-6	TGTGCCAGCAGCTACACGCAACGGGAGGCTGAAGCTTTCTTT	CASSYTQREAEAFF
TRBJ1-2	.	TRBD1	TRBV28	TGTGCCAGCCTAGACAGGGCCTATGGCTACACCTTC	CASLDRAYGYTF
TRBJ2-3	.	TRBD2	TRBV11-2	TGTGCCAGCACCCAGACTAGCGTTGGCACAGATACGCAGTATTTT	CASTQTSVGTDTQYF
TRBJ2-1	few	TRBD2	TRBV14	TGTGCCAGCAGCCGGACTAGCGGAGGCGCCTACAATGAGCAGTTCTTC	CASSRTSGGAYNEQFF
TRBJ2-1	.	TRBD1	TRBV2	TGTGCCAGCAGTCCCGACAGGGGCCTATACAATGAGCAGTTCTTC	CASSPDRGLYNEQFF
TRBJ2-7	.	.	TRBV7-2	TGTGCCAGCAGCCTTTCCTACGAGCAGTACTTC	CASSLSYEQYF
TRBJ2-7	.	TRBD1	TRBV6-5	TGTGCCAGCAGTTATTCCGGGACAGCCTACGAGCAGTACTTC	CASSYSGTAYEQYF
TRBJ2-2	.	.	TRBV18	TGTGCCAGCTCACGAGGGAGTAAGGACACCGGGGAGCTGTTTTTT	CASSRGSKDTGELFF
TRBJ2-5	.	TRBD2	TRBV28	TGTGCCAGCACCCCGGGACTAGGTTACGAGACCCAGTACTTC	CASTPGLGYETQYF
TRBJ1-3	.	.	TRBV6-2/TRBV6-3	TGTGCCAGCAGTTATTCTCCGGGACTTTTCGTCTCTGGAAACACCATATATTTT	CASSYSPGLFVSGNTIYF
TRBJ2-1	.	.	TRBV5-6	TGTGCCAGCAGCAAGGAGGCGGGGCGGTACTACAATGAGCAGTTCTTC	CASSKEAGRYYNEQFF
TRBJ2-5	.	.	TRBV6-1	TGTGCCAGCAGTGAAGGGGGACATCAAGAGACCCAGTACTTC	CASSEGGHQETQYF
TRBJ1-1	.	TRBD1	TRBV6-5	TGTGCCAGCAGTTACTCCGGGACAGGCATCCTTGAAGCTTTCTTT	CASSYSGTGILEAFF
TRBJ1-4	.	.	TRBV6-5	TGTGCCAGCAGTTACTCTGGGACATCAGATGAAAAACTGTTTTTT	CASSYSGTSDEKLFF
TRBJ1-1	.	.	TRBV11-2	TGTGCCAGCAGCTTAGACAGAAACACTGAAGCTTTCTTT	CASSLDRNTEAFF
TRBJ1-2	.	.	TRBV6-5	TGTGCCAGCACGGACAGCCAGAGTGGCTACACCTTC	CASTDSQSGYTF
TRBJ2-5	.	TRBD1	TRBV7-9	TGTGCCGGTGGGACAGCTAACCAAGAGACCCAGTACTTC	CAGGTANQETQYF
TRBJ2-3	once	TRBD2	TRBV19	TGTGCCAGTAGTATAGGGGCCAGCGGGAGGGCAGATACGCAGTATTTT	CASSIGASGRADTQYF
TRBJ1-5	.	.	TRBV4-1	TGCGCCAGCAGCCAAGATCGAAGACAGTATGGCAATCAGCCCCAGCATTTT	CASSQDRRQYGNQPQHF
TRBJ2-1	.	TRBD2	TRBV7-6	TGTGCCAGCAGCACCGGGACTAGCGGGTTCAATGAGCAGTTCTTC	CASSTGTSGFNEQFF
TRBJ1-1	once	.	TRBV15	TGTGCCACCAGCAGAGGCGGTTTTGGGACTGAAGCTTTCTTT	CATSRGGFGTEAFF
TRBJ1-6	.	.	TRBV5-4	TGTGCCAGCAGCTTGGGGGCCCTTAATTCACCCCTCCACTTT	CASSLGALNSPLHF
TRBJ2-4	.	.	TRBV27	TGTGCCAGCAGGCCTGCGGGTACAGACATTCAGTACTTC	CASRPAGTDIQYF
TRBJ2-1	.	.	TRBV4-1	TGCGCCAGCTCGCGGCAGGGAGGAAACAATGAGCAGTTCTTC	CASSRQGGNNEQFF
TRBJ2-7	.	.	TRBV18	TGTGCCAGCTCACCACCGGTGGCAGGGTCCTACGAGCAGTACTTC	CASSPPVAGSYEQYF
TRBJ2-2	.	.	TRBV6-5	TGTGCCAGCAGTTATGGCCTTTCGAACACCGGGGAGCTGTTTTTT	CASSYGLSNTGELFF
TRBJ1-5	.	TRBD1	TRBV4-1	TGCGCCAGCAGCCAAGGCGGGACAGGGGATTATCCCCAGCATTTT	CASSQGGTGDYPQHF
TRBJ1-1	.	.	TRBV27	TGTGCCAGCAGTTTAAGGTACCTGGGGGCGAACACTGAAGCTTTCTTT	CASSLRYLGANTEAFF
TRBJ1-1	.	.	TRBV28	TGTGCCAGCACTGGGGGGATAATGAACACTGAAGCTTTCTTT	CASTGGIMNTEAFF
TRBJ1-6	.	TRBD1	TRBV12-3/TRBV12-4	TGTGCCAGCAGGCGGGACAGGGACTCACCCCTCCACTTT	CASRRDRDSPLHF
TRBJ2-6	.	TRBD2	TRBV25-1	TGTGCCAGCAGTACGGGAGGGTTGTCCTCTGGGGCCAACGTCCTGACTTTC	CASSTGGLSSGANVLTF